The rows below give T cell receptor beta chains drawn from one sample of a study of beta chain features in type 1 diabetes. Measured with immunoSEQ multiplex PCR; TCRdb has only the in-frame clones, and not every one. The sample contains under 300,000 clones, roughly 25% of which appear only once. The material sequenced was naive CD4+ T cells from blood. The receptors stem from a woman in her thirties with type 1 diabetes. Each CDR3 is given with its conserved first and last residue. Fields, in order: J gene, V gene, D gene, clone size, CDR3 protein, CDR3 DNA. A D gene is named only where the DNA matches it firmly. Part of the rows lack a size; the others show once, few, many or a class for expanded clones.

TRBJ2-3,TRBV2,TRBD2,-,CASSEFRGQRTSGRSTDTQYF,TGTGCCAGCAGCGAATTTAGGGGACAGCGGACTAGCGGGAGGAGCACAGATACGCAGTATTTT
TRBJ2-3,TRBV28,TRBD2,-,CASSQVRLAGTSTDTQYF,TGTGCCAGCAGTCAAGTTAGACTAGCGGGTACTAGCACAGATACGCAGTATTTT
TRBJ2-1,TRBV25-1,TRBD1,-,CASTGQGVYYYNEQFF,TGTGCCAGCACCGGACAGGGGGTATACTACTACAATGAGCAGTTCTTC
TRBJ1-1,TRBV29-1,-,-,CSVDGGFSNTEAFF,TGCAGCGTTGATGGGGGGTTCTCGAACACTGAAGCTTTCTTT
TRBJ2-7,TRBV10-3,TRBD2,-,CAISEGTSGNSYEQYF,TGTGCCATCAGTGAGGGGACTAGCGGGAACTCCTACGAGCAGTACTTC
TRBJ1-5,TRBV28,-,few,CASSLTFYSNQPQHF,TGTGCCAGCAGTCTCACTTTTTATAGCAATCAGCCCCAGCATTTT
TRBJ1-1,TRBV2,-,-,CASSLRGMNTEAFF,TGTGCCAGCAGTTTGCGGGGGATGAACACTGAAGCTTTCTTT
TRBJ1-4,TRBV6-5,-,few,CASSYSSGATNEKLFF,TGTGCCAGCAGTTACTCTTCAGGGGCAACTAATGAAAAACTGTTTTTT
TRBJ2-3,TRBV7-2,TRBD2,few,CASSLVAGGGTQYF,TGTGCCAGCAGCTTAGTAGCGGGAGGGGGTACGCAGTATTTT
TRBJ2-5,TRBV14,TRBD1,few,CASSRRTGQETQYF,TGTGCCAGCAGCCGGAGGACAGGGCAAGAGACCCAGTACTTC
TRBJ2-1,TRBV7-9,-,few,CASSLDGGSQFF,TGTGCCAGCAGCTTAGATGGCGGCTCGCAGTTCTTC
TRBJ2-3,TRBV30,-,-,CAWSVGGDTQYF,TGTGCCTGGAGTGTAGGAGGAGATACGCAGTATTTT
TRBJ2-7,TRBV5-1,TRBD1,-,CASRLQGTGGYEQYF,TGCGCCAGCAGATTACAAGGGACAGGGGGCTACGAGCAGTACTTC
TRBJ2-2,TRBV27,-,-,CASKGLGTGELFF,TGTGCCAGCAAGGGGCTTGGGACCGGGGAGCTGTTTTTT
TRBJ2-5,TRBV28,-,few,CASTGLETQYF,TGTGCCAGCACGGGTCTGGAGACCCAGTACTTC
TRBJ1-5,TRBV4-1,TRBD1,few,CASSQVDREGQPQHF,TGCGCCAGCAGCCAAGTCGACAGGGAAGGTCAGCCCCAGCATTTT
TRBJ2-3,TRBV6-5,-,-,CASSYERAHTDTQYF,TGTGCCAGCAGTTACGAGCGGGCACACACAGATACGCAGTATTTT
TRBJ2-2,TRBV5-4,-,few,CASSLGGENTGELFF,TGTGCCAGCAGCTTGGGGGGAGAGAACACCGGGGAGCTGTTTTTT
TRBJ2-3,TRBV7-2,TRBD2,few,CAGRAGGPTDTQYF,TGTGCCGGGCGTGCGGGAGGGCCAACAGATACGCAGTATTTT
TRBJ2-1,TRBV9,TRBD1,-,CASSAGRDREQFF,TGTGCCAGCAGCGCGGGCCGGGACAGGGAGCAGTTCTTC
TRBJ1-2,TRBV5-4,TRBD1,-,CASSVDRGNEDGYTF,TGTGCCAGCAGCGTTGACAGGGGCAACGAGGATGGCTACACCTTC
TRBJ2-1,TRBV28,-,once,CASSTRNEQFF,TGTGCCAGCAGTACCAGGAATGAGCAGTTCTTC
TRBJ2-4,TRBV29-1,-,-,CSVAPRTRNIQYF,TGCAGCGTTGCCCCTCGTACTAGGAACATTCAGTACTTC
TRBJ2-3,TRBV7-2,TRBD1,-,CASSGQVPDTQYF,TGTGCCAGCAGCGGACAGGTACCAGATACGCAGTATTTT
TRBJ2-6,TRBV18,-,-,CASSPLKASGANVLTF,TGTGCCAGCTCACCATTGAAAGCTTCTGGGGCCAACGTCCTGACTTTC
TRBJ2-5,TRBV4-2,TRBD2,-,CASSPRTSGQETQYF,TGTGCCAGCAGTCCGAGGACTAGCGGCCAAGAGACCCAGTACTTC
TRBJ2-7,TRBV6-1,TRBD2,once,CASCPGTSGEYEQYF,TGTGCCAGCTGCCCCGGGACTAGCGGGGAGTACGAGCAGTACTTC
TRBJ2-2,TRBV5-4,TRBD2,-,CASSPTTSGRPRELFF,TGTGCCAGCAGCCCAACGACTAGCGGGAGGCCTCGGGAGCTGTTTTTT
TRBJ2-5,TRBV30,-,-,CAWGSGHQETQYF,TGTGCCTGGGGTAGCGGACACCAAGAGACCCAGTACTTC
TRBJ1-5,TRBV5-6,-,-,CASSLFSSSNQPQHF,TGTGCCAGCAGCCTGTTTTCCTCGAGCAATCAGCCCCAGCATTTT
TRBJ1-2,TRBV30,TRBD1,few,CAAGQAYGYTF,TGTGCCGCCGGACAGGCATATGGCTACACCTTC
TRBJ2-1,TRBV7-2,-,few,CASSFRGGANEQFF,TGTGCCAGCAGCTTTAGAGGGGGGGCCAATGAGCAGTTCTTC
TRBJ2-2,TRBV7-9,TRBD1,-,CASSYRDRDTGELFF,TGTGCCAGCAGCTACCGGGACAGGGACACCGGGGAGCTGTTTTTT